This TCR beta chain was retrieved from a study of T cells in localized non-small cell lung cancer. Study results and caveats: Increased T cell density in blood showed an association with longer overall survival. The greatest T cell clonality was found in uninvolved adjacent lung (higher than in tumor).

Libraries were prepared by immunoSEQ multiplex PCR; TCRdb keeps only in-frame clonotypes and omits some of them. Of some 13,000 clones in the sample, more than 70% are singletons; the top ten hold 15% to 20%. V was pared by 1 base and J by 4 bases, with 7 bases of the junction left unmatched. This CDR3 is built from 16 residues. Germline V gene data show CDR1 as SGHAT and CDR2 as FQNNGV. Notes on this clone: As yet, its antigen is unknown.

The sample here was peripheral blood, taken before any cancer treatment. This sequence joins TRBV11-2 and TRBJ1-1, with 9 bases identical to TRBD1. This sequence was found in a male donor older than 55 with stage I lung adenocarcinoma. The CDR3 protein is CASSLVGTGTGTEAFF. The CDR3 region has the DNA TGTGCCAGCAGCTTAGTTGGGACAGGGACGGGCACTGAAGCTTTCTTT. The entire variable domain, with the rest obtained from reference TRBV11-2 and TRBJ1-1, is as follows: EAGVAQSPRYKIIEKRQSVAFWCNPISGHATLYWYQQILGQGPKLLIQFQNNGVVDDSQLPKDRFSAERLKGVDSTLKIQPAKLEDSAVYLCASSLVGTGTGTEAFFGQGTRLTVV.